The clone carrying this T cell receptor (beta chain) was detected many times. Its antigen is not known. The data were obtained in a study of T cells in Graves' hyperthyroidism and ophthalmopathy. About the research overall: Peripheral blood draws took place at initial diagnosis, ahead of any treatment. Findings and caveats of the study: A 13 V-J model separated ophthalmopathy from stable hyperthyroidism. Most expanded thyroid clonotypes above 0.001 recurred in blood.

Germline CDR1 MDHEN, CDR2 SYDVKM. The ends lost 5 bases at V and 9 bases at J; junction bases unmatched: 5. CDR3 size: 13 residues. The PBMCs studied were ones that came from around 10 ml fresh peripheral blood. Researchers took RNA transcripts and amplified the TCR beta CDR3 regions from them. A first-round RT-PCR of the TCR CDR3 used the HTBI primer set. TCRdb processed the multiplex PCR reads anew with MiXCR; each CDR3 protein has one entry. The sample lists around 600,000 distinct CDR3 sequences; roughly a sixth were seen once. This clonotype was sampled from a woman aged 35 to 49 with Graves' ophthalmopathy. Input material: blood. This chain links TRBV28 with TRBJ2-4, with 9 bases lining up with TRBD1. CDR3 sequence (DNA): TGTGCCAGCAGTGGACAGGGGATAGCCATTCAGTACTTC. Protein product: CASSGQGIAIQYF.